The following is a T cell receptor beta chain sequence with its context. The antigen is not known. This entry belongs to a study of T cells after yellow fever vaccination. General study results and limits: In FACS-sorted repertoires, abundant clonotypes from the bulk population could appear as contaminants.

One entry per CDR3 protein results from TCRdb running MiXCR on the 5' RACE reads. The table shows 60,000 to 85,000 distinct CDR3 sequences, with around 6.5% occurring only once. The germline V and J ends were trimmed by 7 bases and 5 bases, with 23 bases remaining between them. This CDR3 has 16 residues. The TCR was taken from a man aged 18-30 years who received the YFV17D yellow fever vaccine. The sample here was CD8+ T cells sorted from PBMCs, taken less than 6 days after the first yellow fever vaccination. The chain carries TRBV12-3 or TRBV12-4 and TRBJ1-2; D is unclear. DNA for the CDR3: TGTGCCAGCACCGAGGCTGAGACGGAGTACCTATATGGCTACACCTTC. Its translation is CASTEAETEYLYGYTF.